Reported below is one T cell receptor (beta chain). Per the original data handling: Nucleated cell counts were estimated from reference gene primer amplification. Using immunoSEQ multiplex PCR, the repertoire was profiled, and TCRdb retains in-frame clones only, with some absent. V and J calls and clone size are as listed in that table; D and trimming were resolved from the DNA. Among 90,000 or so clones listed, about 88% were seen once. These data belong to a study of blood T cell repertoires in COVID-19. At the level of the study: Italy, Spain and the United States were the sources of the convalescent and acute COVID-19 samples. In each case, the material was cDNA or gDNA derived from T cells, B-cell-depleted T cells, or PBMCs.

The germline CDR1 and CDR2 sequences are GTSNPN and SVGIG (reference sequence). The ends were cut back, 8 bases at V and 0 bases at J, with 14 bases in the middle. There are 14 residues in the CDR3. The sequence came from a man between 60 and 75 years old with acute or convalescent COVID-19. Specimen: peripheral blood. V usage is TRBV30 and J usage is TRBJ2-1; D is uncertain. CDR3 DNA: TGTGCCGGCAAAAGAGCGATCTCCTACAATGAGCAGTTCTTC. It translates to CAGKRAISYNEQFF.